Sequencing of this T cell receptor (beta chain) was carried out in a study of shared clonotypes between healthy human individuals. Study-level results: Estimated clonotype richness was generally higher in naive than memory subsets.

This CDR3 is built from 16 residues. All the donors were Caucasian adults who lived in Nashville, Tennessee. The split of CD4+ cells yielded CD45RA+ naive and CD45RA-negative memory subsets. Only in-frame clones appear in the TCRdb table, and some are missing; sequencing was by immunoSEQ multiplex PCR. This sample yields under 1,100,000 clones, of which approximately 68% are seen a single time; around 1.5% belongs to the top ten. As for this clone: Its antigen is undetermined.

The clonotype was recovered from a man aged 18-30 years in good health. This chain joins TRBV1 and TRBJ2-7; the listed D gene, TRBD1, was not tested against the DNA. TRBV1 is labeled a pseudogene. Sequenced material: memory CD4+ T cells sorted from blood. Subset meaning: CD45RA-negative fraction. DNA of the CDR3: TGCACCAGCAGCCGGACAGGGGGCCCCCTCTCCTACGAGCAGTACTTC. It codes for CTSSRTGGPLSYEQYF.